This T cell receptor (beta chain) was obtained from a study of CD8 T cells in Susac syndrome. Points from the study as a whole: A relatively small number of individuals underwent TCR sequencing and HLA analysis.

As concerns this clonotype: The antigen is undetermined.

Germline V gives CDR1 LNHDA, CDR2 SQIVND (reference sequence). V lost 5 bases to trimming and J lost 1 base, with 14 bases between them. The CDR3 consists of 15 residues. RNA totalling about 0.5 to 1 ug underwent reverse transcription with random hexamers. It was immunoSEQ multiplex PCR that amplified TCR beta CDR3 across 54 Vbeta and 13 Jbeta. TCRdb reprocessed the immunoSEQ multiplex PCR reads via MiXCR and lists one record per CDR3 protein. The sample holds roughly 120,000 distinct CDR3 sequences; 85% to 95% are singletons and the top ten take under 0.095%. The sequence was collected from a human donor with multiple sclerosis. This sequence joins TRBV19 and TRBJ1-1, with D possibly TRBD1 on 6 matching bases. The sequenced material came from CD4+ T cells from PBMCs. CDR3 amino acids: CASSARTAGNTEAFF. The CDR3 nucleotides read TGTGCCAGTAGTGCACGGACAGCGGGGAACACTGAAGCTTTCTTT.